This passage covers 9 T cell receptor beta chains from one sample sequenced in a study of shared clonotypes between healthy human individuals. Libraries were prepared by immunoSEQ multiplex PCR; TCRdb keeps only in-frame clonotypes and omits some of them. This sample has 1,100,000 or so clones, with about 84% found just once. Input material: memory CD4+ T cells from PBMCs. Subset of the sample: CD45RA-negative fraction. The receptors here all came from a young man in good health. Some clones in this sample may be carry-over from other donors' samples.

The rearrangement uses TRBV4-1 and TRBJ2-7; D might be TRBD1 (6 bases). The V end lost 1 base, the J end lost 3 bases, and 10 bases lay between the germline ends. The CDR3 contains 14 residues. CDR1 is MGHRA and CDR2 is YSYEKL in the germline V gene. The CDR3 DNA follows: TGCGCCAGCAGCCAAGTTTCAGGGGTCTACGAGCAGTACTTC. As protein: CASSQVSGVYEQYF.

This chain connects TRBV5-6 to TRBJ2-1; D gene ambiguous. The ends were cut back, 6 bases at V and 4 bases at J, with 5 bases in the middle. The CDR3 runs to 11 residues. Germline CDR1 SGHDT, CDR2 YYEEEE. The CDR3 DNA sequence: TGTGCCAGCACCGGGTACAATGAGCAGTTCTTC. It encodes CASTGYNEQFF. The entire variable domain, with the rest obtained from reference TRBV5-6 and TRBJ2-1, is as follows: DAGVTQSPTHLIKTRGQQVTLRCSPKSGHDTVSWYQQALGQGPQFIFQYYEEEERQRGNFPDRFSGHQFPNYSSELNVNALLLGDSALYLCASTGYNEQFFGPGTRLTVL.

A word on this clone: Within the sample, other DNA sequences also encode this same CDR3. The chain carries TRBV19 and TRBJ1-2; D is unclear. Trimming left V 3 bases short and J 1 base short, with 6 bases between. The germline V gene encodes CDR1 LNHDA and CDR2 SQIVND (reference sequence). This CDR3 spans 13 amino acids. The CDR3 is CASSILGNYGYTF. The CDR3 nucleotides are TGTGCCAGTAGTATCCTGGGTAACTATGGCTACACCTTC. Combining the CDR3 with reference TRBV19 and TRBJ1-2 gives the whole variable domain DGGITQSPKYLFRKEGQNVTLSCEQNLNHDAMYWYRQDPGQGLRLIYYSQIVNDFQKGDIAEGYSVSREKKESFPLTVTSAQKNPTAFYLCASSILGNYGYTFGSGTRLTVV.

The chain employs TRBV4-2 and TRBJ2-5; 7 nucleotides agree with TRBD2. Trimming at V came to 3 bases and at J to 4 bases, leaving 5 bases not matched to a gene. Germline loops: CDR1 LGHNA, CDR2 YNFKEQ. The CDR3 extends over 14 amino acids. The CDR3 region is CASSHAGEGETQYF. CDR3 nucleotide sequence: TGTGCCAGCAGCCATGCCGGGGAGGGAGAGACCCAGTACTTC.

The chain employs TRBV28 and TRBJ2-7; TRBD2 aligns across 10 bases. The V gene end was trimmed by 3 bases and the J gene end by 9 bases; junction bases not matched to a gene: 8. Germline CDR1 reads MDHEN; CDR2 reads SYDVKM. The CDR3 is 14 residues long. In nucleotides, the CDR3 is TGTGCCAGCAGTTTTATGCCTAGCGGGGGTGCGCAGTACTTC. This codes for CASSFMPSGGAQYF.

The rearrangement joins TRBV5-1 to TRBJ1-4, with D perhaps TRBD1 (6 bases). V was pared by 2 bases and J by 8 bases, with 13 bases between. Germline values: CDR1 SGHRS, CDR2 YFSETQ. The CDR3 loop spans 14 amino acids. This CDR3 is CASSLGQRGEKLFF. CDR3 bases: TGCGCCAGCAGCTTAGGACAGCGAGGCGAAAAACTGTTTTTT.

V and J are TRBV11-2 and TRBJ2-7, with D tentatively TRBD2 (7 bases). CDR1 and CDR2 from the germline V gene are SGHAT and FQNNGV. The CDR3 length is 14 residues. V lost 0 bases and J lost 2, with 8 bases in between. DNA of the CDR3: TGTGCCAGCAGCTTAGACGGGGGGCCCTACGAGCAGTACTTC. Translation gives CASSLDGGPYEQYF.

This clone has a single count. The CDR3 region is CASSPLAGSDQPQHF. CDR3 in DNA: TGTGCCAGCTCACCACTCGCGGGGTCGGACCAGCCCCAGCATTTT. The chain uses TRBV18 and TRBJ1-5; no reliable D call. Germline CDR1 KGHSH, CDR2 LQKENI. Deletions cut 1 base from V and 7 bases from J, with 14 bases between. The CDR3 covers 15 residues. Complete variable domain (other parts from reference TRBV18 and TRBJ1-5): NAGVMQNPRHLVRRRGQEARLRCSPMKGHSHVYWYRQLPEEGLKFMVYLQKENIIDESGMPKERFSAEFPKEGPSILRIQQVVRGDSAAYFCASSPLAGSDQPQHFGDGTRLSIL.

The rearrangement joins TRBV19 to TRBJ2-5; 8 bases are a match to TRBD1. With 3 bases clipped from V and 7 bases from J, the junction kept 10 bases outside the gene matches. The CDR3 length is 15 residues. Germline V lookup: CDR1 LNHDA, CDR2 SQIVND (reference sequence). The CDR3 here is CASSIRGQVGGTQYF. The CDR3 nucleotides are TGTGCCAGTAGTATCAGGGGACAGGTCGGCGGGACCCAGTACTTC. The full variable domain, its missing parts supplied by reference TRBV19 and TRBJ2-5, is DGGITQSPKYLFRKEGQNVTLSCEQNLNHDAMYWYRQDPGQGLRLIYYSQIVNDFQKGDIAEGYSVSREKKESFPLTVTSAQKNPTAFYLCASSIRGQVGGTQYFGPGTRLLVL.